Reported below is one T cell receptor beta chain. Its antigen is not identified. This record belongs to a study of shared clonotypes between healthy human individuals. General study results and limits: Non-shared clonotypes had lower generation probabilities than clonotypes shared by all four sorted-subset donors. Sequencing depth was predicted to influence how clonotypes are shared among donors.

Per germline, CDR1 MNHNS and CDR2 SASEGT. This CDR3 is built from 13 residues. V lost 4 bases, J lost 10 bases, and 16 bases lay in between. The method was immunoSEQ multiplex PCR; TCRdb's version includes in-frame clones alone and lacks a portion of them. The table has some 1.4 million clones, around 97% seen once. The sequence was collected from a man younger than 40 in good health. Material for sequencing was naive CD4+ T cells sorted from blood. Subset meaning: CD45RA+ positively selected. This chain links TRBV6-1 with TRBJ1-1; D is uncertain. Here the CDR3 reads CASSAGRGSIAFF. CDR3 DNA: TGTGCCAGCAGTGCGGGCAGAGGCAGTATAGCTTTCTTT.